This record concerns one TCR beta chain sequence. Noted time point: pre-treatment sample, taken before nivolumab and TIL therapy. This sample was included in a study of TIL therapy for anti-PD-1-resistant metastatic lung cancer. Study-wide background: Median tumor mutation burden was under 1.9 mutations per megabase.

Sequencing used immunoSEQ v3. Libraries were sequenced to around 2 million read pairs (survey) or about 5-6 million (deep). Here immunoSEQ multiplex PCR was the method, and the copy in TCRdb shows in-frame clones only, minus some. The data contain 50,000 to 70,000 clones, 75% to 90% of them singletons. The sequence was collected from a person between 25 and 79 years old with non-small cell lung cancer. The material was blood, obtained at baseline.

The CDR3 sequence: CASSSTSKTTDTQYF. DNA for the CDR3: TGTGCCAGCAGCTCGACTAGCAAAACCACAGATACGCAGTATTTT. The rearrangement links TRBV7-9 to TRBJ2-3; 7 bases fit TRBD2. After removal of 4 bases from V and 2 bases from J, the junction contained 6 bases not matched to a gene. The CDR3 has 15 amino acids. Germline CDR1 is SEHNR and CDR2 is FQNEAQ (reference sequence).